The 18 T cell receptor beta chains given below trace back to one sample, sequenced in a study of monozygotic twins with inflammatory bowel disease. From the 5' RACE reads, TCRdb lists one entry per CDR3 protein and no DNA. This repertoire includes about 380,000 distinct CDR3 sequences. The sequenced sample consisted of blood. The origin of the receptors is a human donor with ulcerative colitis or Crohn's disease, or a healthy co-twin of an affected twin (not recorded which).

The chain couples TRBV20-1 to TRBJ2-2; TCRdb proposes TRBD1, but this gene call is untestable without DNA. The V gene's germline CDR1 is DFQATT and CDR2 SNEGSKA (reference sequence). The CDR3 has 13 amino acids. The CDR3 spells CSAEGGFTGELFF.

This CDR3 reads CASSKTSGGVNEQFF. This chain joins TRBV5-1 and TRBJ2-1; with no DNA, the TCRdb D assignment of TRBD2 cannot be verified. This CDR3 is built from 15 residues. The germline CDR1 and CDR2 sequences are SGHRS and YFSETQ. The full variable domain, rest sourced from reference TRBV5-1 and TRBJ2-1, is KAGVTQTPRYLIKTRGQQVTLSCSPISGHRSVSWYQQTPGQGLQFLFEYFSETQRNKGNFPGRFSGRQFSNSRSEMNVSTLELGDSALYLCASSKTSGGVNEQFFGPGTRLTVL.

CDR3 in amino acids: CASSLPDTLNTEAFF. V and J are TRBV7-9 and TRBJ1-1. This CDR3 is built from 15 residues. Germline CDR1 SEHNR, CDR2 FQNEAQ (reference sequence). Drawing the rest from reference TRBV7-9 and TRBJ1-1, the complete variable domain is DTGVSQNPRHKITKRGQNVTFRCDPISEHNRLYWYRQTLGQGPEFLTYFQNEAQLEKSRLLSDRFSAERPKGSFSTLEIQRTEQGDSAMYLCASSLPDTLNTEAFFGQGTRLTVV.

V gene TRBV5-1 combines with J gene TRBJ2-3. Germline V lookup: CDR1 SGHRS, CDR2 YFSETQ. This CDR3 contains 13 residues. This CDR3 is CASNQNGPDTQYF.

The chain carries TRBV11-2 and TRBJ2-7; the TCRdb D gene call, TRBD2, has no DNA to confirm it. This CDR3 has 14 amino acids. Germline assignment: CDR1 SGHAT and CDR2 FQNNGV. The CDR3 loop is CASSFGLNHLEQYF. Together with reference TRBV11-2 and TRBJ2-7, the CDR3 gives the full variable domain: EAGVAQSPRYKIIEKRQSVAFWCNPISGHATLYWYQQILGQGPKLLIQFQNNGVVDDSQLPKDRFSAERLKGVDSTLKIQPAKLEDSAVYLCASSFGLNHLEQYFGPGTRLTVT.

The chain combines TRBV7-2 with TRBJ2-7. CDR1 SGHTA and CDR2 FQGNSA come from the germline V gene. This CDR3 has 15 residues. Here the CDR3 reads CASSIQRGSSYEQYF.

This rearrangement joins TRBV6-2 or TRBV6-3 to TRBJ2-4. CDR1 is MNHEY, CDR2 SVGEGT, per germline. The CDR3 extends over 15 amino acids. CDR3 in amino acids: CASSPRYIAKNIQYF.

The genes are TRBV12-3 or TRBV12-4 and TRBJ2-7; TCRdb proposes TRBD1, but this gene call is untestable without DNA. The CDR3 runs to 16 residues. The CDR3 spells CASSNTKDRVGYEQYF.

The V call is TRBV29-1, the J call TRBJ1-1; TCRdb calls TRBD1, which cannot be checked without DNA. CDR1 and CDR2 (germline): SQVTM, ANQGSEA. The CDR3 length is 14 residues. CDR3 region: CSVDSRARGSEAFF.

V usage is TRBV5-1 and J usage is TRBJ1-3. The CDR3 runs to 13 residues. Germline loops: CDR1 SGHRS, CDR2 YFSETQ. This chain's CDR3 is CASSLTMGNTIYF.

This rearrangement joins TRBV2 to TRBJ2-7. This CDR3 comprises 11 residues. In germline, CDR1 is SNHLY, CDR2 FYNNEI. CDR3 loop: CASSSSIEQYF.

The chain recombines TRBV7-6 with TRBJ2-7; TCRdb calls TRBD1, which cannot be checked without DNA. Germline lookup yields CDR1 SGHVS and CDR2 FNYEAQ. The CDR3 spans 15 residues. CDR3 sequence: CASSSAPGQIYEQYF.

CDR3 sequence reads: CAISEKSTGMNTEAFF. The rearrangement links TRBV10-3 to TRBJ1-1; TCRdb gives TRBD1 as the D gene, but with no DNA this cannot be confirmed. Germline V gene lookup returns CDR1 ENHRY and CDR2 SYGVKD. The CDR3 covers 16 residues.

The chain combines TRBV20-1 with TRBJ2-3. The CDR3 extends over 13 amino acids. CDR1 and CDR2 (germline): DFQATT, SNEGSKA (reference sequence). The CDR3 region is CSAKDPYTDTQYF.

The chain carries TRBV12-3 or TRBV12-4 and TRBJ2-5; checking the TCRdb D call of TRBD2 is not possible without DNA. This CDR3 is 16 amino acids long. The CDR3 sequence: CASRTTAGSGQETQYF.

The CDR3 spells CASRALAGTAQMNTEAFF. The J gene is TRBJ1-1, the V gene TRBV12-3 or TRBV12-4; TCRdb lists TRBD1, though no DNA is available to test this call. The CDR3 consists of 18 residues.

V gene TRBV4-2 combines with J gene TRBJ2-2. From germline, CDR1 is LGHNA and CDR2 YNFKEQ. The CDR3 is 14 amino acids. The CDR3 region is CASSPYPHTGELFF.

The chain's CDR3 is CASSFLEDGGELFF. This rearrangement joins TRBV12-3 or TRBV12-4 to TRBJ2-2; the TCRdb D gene call, TRBD2, has no DNA to confirm it. CDR3 size: 14 residues.